This paragraph reports one T cell receptor beta chain. Sequencing used immunoSEQ multiplex PCR; TCRdb keeps in-frame clones, though not all of them. The sample contains around 34,000 clones, about nine tenths of which appear only once. These data are taken from a study of T cell changes during pregnancy in multiple sclerosis. The germline gives CDR1 MGHRA, CDR2 YSYEKL. V was trimmed by 7 bases and J by 4 bases, leaving 13 bases between them. CDR3 length: 13 amino acids. The clonotype originates from a female donor with multiple sclerosis, enrolled in a pregnancy study. The rearrangement uses TRBV4-1 and TRBJ1-2, with D possibly TRBD1 on 5 matching bases. The sequencing here drew on CD8+ T cells from peripheral blood mononuclear cells, taken in the first trimester of pregnancy. In DNA, the CDR3 is TGCGCCAGCACCGCAGACAGCCTCTATGGCTACACCTTC. Encoded protein: CASTADSLYGYTF.